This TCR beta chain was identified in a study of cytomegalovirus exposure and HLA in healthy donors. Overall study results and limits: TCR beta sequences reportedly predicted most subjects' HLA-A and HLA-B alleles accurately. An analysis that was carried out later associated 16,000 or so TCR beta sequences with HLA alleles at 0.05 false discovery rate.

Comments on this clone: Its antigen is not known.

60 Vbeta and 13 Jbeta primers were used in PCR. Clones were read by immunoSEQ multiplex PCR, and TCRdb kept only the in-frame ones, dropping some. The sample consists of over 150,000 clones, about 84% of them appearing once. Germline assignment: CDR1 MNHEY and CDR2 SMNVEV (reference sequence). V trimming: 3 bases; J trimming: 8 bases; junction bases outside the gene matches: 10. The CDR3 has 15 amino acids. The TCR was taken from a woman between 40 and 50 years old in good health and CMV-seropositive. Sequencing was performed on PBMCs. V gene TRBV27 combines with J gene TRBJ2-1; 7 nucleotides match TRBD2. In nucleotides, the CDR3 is TGTGCCAGCAGTTTTACGGCGGGAGCTAGCGATGAGCAGTTCTTC. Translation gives CASSFTAGASDEQFF.